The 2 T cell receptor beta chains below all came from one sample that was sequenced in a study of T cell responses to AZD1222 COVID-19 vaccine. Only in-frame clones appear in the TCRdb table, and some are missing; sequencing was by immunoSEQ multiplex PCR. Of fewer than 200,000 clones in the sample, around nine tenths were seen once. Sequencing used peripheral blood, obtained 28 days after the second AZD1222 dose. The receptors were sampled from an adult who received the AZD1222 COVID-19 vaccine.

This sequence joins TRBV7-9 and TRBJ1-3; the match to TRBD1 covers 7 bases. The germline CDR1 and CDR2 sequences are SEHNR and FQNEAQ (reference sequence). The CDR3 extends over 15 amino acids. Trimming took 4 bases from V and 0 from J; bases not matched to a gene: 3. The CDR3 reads CASSSDRPSGNTIYF. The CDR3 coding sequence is TGTGCCAGCAGCTCGGACAGGCCCTCTGGAAACACCATATATTTT.

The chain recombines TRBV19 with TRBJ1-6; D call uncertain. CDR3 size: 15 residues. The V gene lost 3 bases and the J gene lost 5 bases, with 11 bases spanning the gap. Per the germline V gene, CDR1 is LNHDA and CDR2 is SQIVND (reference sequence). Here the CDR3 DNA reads TGTGCCAGTAGTATGGTTCGGCGGGATAATTCACCCCTCCACTTT. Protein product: CASSMVRRDNSPLHF.